The T cell receptor (beta chain) described here comes from a study of CD8 T cells in Susac syndrome. Sequencing of TCR beta covered CD8+ and CD4+ T cells obtained from blood. Treatment-naive patients with stable or active relapsing-remitting disease served as multiple sclerosis controls. Broader study findings: It was acknowledged in the study that its TCR sequencing and HLA analysis involved a relatively small number of individuals.

As regards this clonotype: Its antigen is not identified.

Random hexamers were used to reverse transcribe an amount of about 0.45 to 1 ug RNA. With immunoSEQ multiplex PCR, TCR beta CDR3 was amplified across 54 Vbeta and 13 Jbeta. Each CDR3 protein gets one entry after TCRdb re-called the immunoSEQ multiplex PCR reads with MiXCR. In the table there are more than 150,000 distinct CDR3 sequences, just under 95% of which are singletons. The sequence was obtained from a human donor with multiple sclerosis. Sequenced sample: CD8+ T cells from PBMCs.

CDR3 region: CAWSPRGLAGFYEQYF. In DNA, the CDR3 is TGTGCCTGGAGCCCACGCGGGCTAGCGGGTTTCTACGAGCAGTACTTC. The chain is built from TRBV30 and TRBJ2-7; TRBD2 agrees at 8 bases. Looked up from germline, CDR1 is GTSNPN and CDR2 is SVGIG (reference sequence). The CDR3 sequence is 16 residues long. V was pared by 3 bases and J by 3 bases, with 13 bases of the junction left unmatched.